Listed here are 13 T cell receptor beta chains from one sample, sequenced in a study of blood T cell repertoires in COVID-19 (TCRdb year 2020). The receptor library was made with the immunoSEQ multiplex PCR assay. TCRdb holds this immuneACCESS table with in-frame rearrangements only. Some clones are missing; in checked studies, unresolved V genes explain under half, and the rest has no known cause. This sample gives fewer than 500,000 clones in total; around 87% of them show up just once. 0.9% to 1.2% of the sample goes to the ten largest clones. Sequenced: PBMCs or T cells enriched from blood (not recorded which). The receptor source for this set is a young man who had recovered from COVID-19.

The V and J genes are TRBV19 and TRBJ1-5; no reliable D call. Trimming removed 7 bases at V and 3 bases at J, with 10 bases between. The CDR3 is 13 residues long. CDR1 and CDR2 from the germline V gene are LNHDA and SQIVND (reference sequence). The CDR3 protein is CASMEQHNQPQHF. CDR3 nucleotide sequence: TGTGCCAGTATGGAACAGCACAATCAGCCCCAGCATTTT.

The chain carries TRBV2 and TRBJ1-1; tentatively, D is TRBD1 (6 bases). Trimming pared 6 bases from V and 5 bases from J, leaving 13 bases between. The CDR3 loop spans 13 amino acids. CDR1 and CDR2 from the germline V gene are SNHLY and FYNNEI. The DNA for the CDR3 is TGTGCCAGCAGGCGGGGGCAGGGGACTGAAGCTTTCTTT. Translation gives CASRRGQGTEAFF.

The chain employs TRBV18 and TRBJ1-1; possibly TRBD1 for D (5 bases). This CDR3 has 15 residues. V dropped 2 bases and J dropped 0 bases, with 10 bases sitting between them. From germline, CDR1 is KGHSH and CDR2 LQKENI. CDR3 sequence: CASSPRTILNTEAFF. CDR3 DNA sequence: TGTGCCAGCTCACCAAGGACAATCTTGAACACTGAAGCTTTCTTT.

The count of this clone is one. V usage is TRBV6-5 and J usage is TRBJ2-2; D remains unclear. The CDR3 contains 15 residues. The germline gives CDR1 MNHEY, CDR2 SVGAGI. V gave up 4 bases and J gave up 0 bases, with 9 bases separating them. The CDR3 bases are TGTGCCAGCAGTTTAATGCGGACGAACACCGGGGAGCTGTTTTTT. Its translation: CASSLMRTNTGELFF.

V usage is TRBV28 and J usage is TRBJ1-5, with 7 bases identical to TRBD1. The junction had 2 bases not matched to a gene; V was cut back by 5 bases and J by 4 bases. The CDR3 runs to 13 residues. From germline, CDR1 is MDHEN and CDR2 SYDVKM. The CDR3 sequence: CASSDRVNQPQHF. The DNA for the CDR3 is TGTGCCAGCAGTGACAGGGTTAATCAGCCCCAGCATTTT.

The CDR3 nucleotides read TGTGCCAGCAGCCAAAGCGGTAGCTCCTACAATGAGCAGTTCTTC. It specifies CASSQSGSSYNEQFF. The V and J genes are TRBV9 and TRBJ2-1, with a possible D match to TRBD2 (5 bases). The V end was cut by 4 bases, the J end by 0 bases, with 11 bases between. This CDR3 comprises 15 residues. The germline CDR1 and CDR2 sequences are SGDLS and YYNGEE.

V is TRBV27 and J is TRBJ2-1; a weak D match, TRBD2 (5 bases). The germline V and J ends were trimmed by 1 base and 7 bases, with 17 bases remaining between them. The CDR3 has 16 amino acids. In germline, CDR1 is MNHEY, CDR2 SMNVEV (reference sequence). In DNA, the CDR3 is TGTGCCAGCAGTTTATACTCCCGGGAAGGATTAAATGAGCAGTTCTTC. It translates to CASSLYSREGLNEQFF.

The genes are TRBV2 and TRBJ2-7, with D perhaps matching TRBD1 (6 bases). Germline V gene data show CDR1 as SNHLY and CDR2 as FYNNEI. Trimming stripped 8 bases from V and 7 bases from J, with 21 bases between. The CDR3 contains 14 residues. The CDR3 here is CASRLPGHGEEQYF. CDR3 coding DNA: TGTGCCAGCCGGCTCCCGGGACATGGAGAAGAGCAGTACTTC.

The rearrangement links TRBV3-1 (or the pseudogene TRBV3-2) to TRBJ2-1; D perhaps matches TRBD2 (5 bases). CDR3 length equals 14 residues. Per the germline V gene, CDR1 is LGHDT and CDR2 is YNNKEL (reference sequence). V gave up 0 bases and J gave up 13 bases, with 16 bases separating them. CDR3 in amino acids: CASSQDGERSKQFF. CDR3 sequence (DNA): TGTGCCAGCAGCCAAGATGGGGAGAGATCAAAACAGTTCTTC.

The chain uses TRBV5-1 and TRBJ1-2, with 7 bases identical to TRBD1. The CDR3 extends over 13 amino acids. The ends lost 8 bases at V and 8 bases at J; junction bases unmatched: 12. Germline V gene sequence: CDR1 SGHRS, CDR2 YFSETQ. This CDR3 is CASSQGSAKGYTF. The CDR3 nucleotides read TGCGCCAGTTCACAGGGGTCGGCTAAGGGCTACACCTTC.

This clone was counted between two and nine times. The rearrangement joins TRBV18 to TRBJ1-3; possible D gene TRBD1, 5 bases. Germline V CDR1 and CDR2: KGHSH, LQKENI. The V end was cut by 5 bases, the J end by 3 bases, with 8 bases between. The length of the CDR3 is 13 residues. The CDR3 DNA reads TGTGCCAGCTCATCCGACAGTGGAAACACCATATATTTT. The encoded protein is CASSSDSGNTIYF.

The sample holds one count of this clone. The chain links TRBV13 to TRBJ2-5; 9 nucleotides match TRBD1. The CDR3 loop spans 18 amino acids. Germline values: CDR1 PRHDT, CDR2 FYEKMQ (reference sequence). Germline trimming cut 0 bases from V and 4 bases from J; bases unmatched to any gene: 12. CDR3 in DNA: TGTGCCAGCAGCTTAGGGGTTCGGGGACAGGGATCCAGAGAGACCCAGTACTTC. Translated: CASSLGVRGQGSRETQYF.

This clone was observed a few times. The CDR3 region has the DNA TGTGCCTGGAGTAGAACGATCTGGACTAGCGTGGCGACAGATACGCAGTATTTT. This encodes CAWSRTIWTSVATDTQYF. The chain links TRBV30 to TRBJ2-3; TRBD2 matches at 9 bases. Germline CDR1 GTSNPN, CDR2 SVGIG (reference sequence). This CDR3 comprises 18 residues. The V gene end was trimmed by 2 bases and the J gene end by 3 bases; junction bases not matched to a gene: 15. The full variable domain, completed using reference TRBV30 and TRBJ2-3, is SQTIHQWPATLVQPVGSPLSLECTVEGTSNPNLYWYRQAAGRGLQLLFYSVGIGQISSEVPQNLSASRPQDRQFILSSKKLLLSDSGFYLCAWSRTIWTSVATDTQYFGPGTRLTVL.